This TCR beta chain was observed in a study of shared clonotypes between healthy human individuals. Notes on the study in general: The study drew on few donors, limiting represented genetic and exposure-history diversity. Only blood samples were collected, and tissue repertoires likely differ. On the whole, naive subsets had larger estimated richness than memory subsets had. It was the non-shared clonotypes that had lower generation probabilities than clonotypes shared by all four donors.

About this clone: Its cognate antigen is unknown.

The germline gives CDR1 LNHDA, CDR2 SQIVND (reference sequence). The V and J ends lost 7 bases and 6 bases respectively, with 12 bases between them. CDR3 length equals 12 residues. Sequencing was performed with immunoSEQ multiplex PCR; in TCRdb, only in-frame clones are kept and a portion is missing. This sample carries around 600,000 clones, 90% to 95% of them seen once, and the ten largest clones take 0.11%. Naive CD8 cells were CD45RO-negative, positively selected for CCR7, excluding terminally differentiated effector memory CD45RA+ cells. The clonotype originates from a woman aged 25 to 39 in good health. The chain employs TRBV19 and TRBJ1-2; D is possibly TRBD1 (5 bases). Sequencing was done on a sample of naive CD8+ T cells sorted from blood. The CDR3 loop is CASMSGYDGYTF. CDR3 coding DNA: TGTGCCAGTATGTCAGGGTATGATGGCTACACCTTC.